The 2 T cell receptor beta chains reported below all come from one sample, sequenced in a study of Tregs in tolerant kidney transplant recipients. Generated by immunoSEQ multiplex PCR, the TCRdb table keeps only in-frame clones and is missing some. The repertoire holds some 64,000 clones, more than 95% seen once, with 0.34% in the top ten. The sample was Tregs from blood, taken before the transplant. Receptors were obtained from a human donor who received a combined kidney and bone marrow transplant.

About this clone: Sequence at one end of the junction differs from germline and may be a read error. Here the CDR3 DNA reads TGTGCCAGCAGTTACGGGGACAGGCTTCATTTT. Amino acids: CASSYGDRLHF. This rearrangement joins TRBV6-5 to TRBJ2-3; 8 nucleotides align to TRBD1. The CDR3 sequence is 11 residues long. Germline V lookup: CDR1 MNHEY, CDR2 SVGAGI.

The gene calls are TRBV19 and TRBJ2-7; TRBD1 is a possible D gene (6 bases). Germline V gene lookup returns CDR1 LNHDA and CDR2 SQIVND (reference sequence). The CDR3 is 15 amino acids. Trimming stripped 5 bases from V and 3 bases from J, with 17 bases between. CDR3 in amino acids: CASSSQGHNDYEQYF. CDR3 in DNA: TGTGCCAGTAGTTCACAGGGTCATAATGACTACGAGCAGTACTTC.